The text below deals with one T cell receptor (beta chain). These data belong to a study of control samples from healthy donors and cancer patients. TCRdb keeps only in-frame clones here, not all; method: immunoSEQ multiplex PCR. The table lists around 58,000 clones, around 90% of them singletons. The CDR3 is 15 residues long. CDR1 is KGHSH, CDR2 LQKENI, per germline. V trimming: 5 bases; J trimming: 2 bases; junction bases outside the gene matches: 9. This clonotype was obtained from a man aged 50 to 59 in good health. Source material: blood. This sequence joins TRBV18 and TRBJ2-7, with 7 bases aligning to TRBD1. CDR3 protein: CASSVTQGSAYEQYF. The CDR3 nucleotides read TGTGCCAGCTCAGTCACACAGGGGTCCGCCTACGAGCAGTACTTC.